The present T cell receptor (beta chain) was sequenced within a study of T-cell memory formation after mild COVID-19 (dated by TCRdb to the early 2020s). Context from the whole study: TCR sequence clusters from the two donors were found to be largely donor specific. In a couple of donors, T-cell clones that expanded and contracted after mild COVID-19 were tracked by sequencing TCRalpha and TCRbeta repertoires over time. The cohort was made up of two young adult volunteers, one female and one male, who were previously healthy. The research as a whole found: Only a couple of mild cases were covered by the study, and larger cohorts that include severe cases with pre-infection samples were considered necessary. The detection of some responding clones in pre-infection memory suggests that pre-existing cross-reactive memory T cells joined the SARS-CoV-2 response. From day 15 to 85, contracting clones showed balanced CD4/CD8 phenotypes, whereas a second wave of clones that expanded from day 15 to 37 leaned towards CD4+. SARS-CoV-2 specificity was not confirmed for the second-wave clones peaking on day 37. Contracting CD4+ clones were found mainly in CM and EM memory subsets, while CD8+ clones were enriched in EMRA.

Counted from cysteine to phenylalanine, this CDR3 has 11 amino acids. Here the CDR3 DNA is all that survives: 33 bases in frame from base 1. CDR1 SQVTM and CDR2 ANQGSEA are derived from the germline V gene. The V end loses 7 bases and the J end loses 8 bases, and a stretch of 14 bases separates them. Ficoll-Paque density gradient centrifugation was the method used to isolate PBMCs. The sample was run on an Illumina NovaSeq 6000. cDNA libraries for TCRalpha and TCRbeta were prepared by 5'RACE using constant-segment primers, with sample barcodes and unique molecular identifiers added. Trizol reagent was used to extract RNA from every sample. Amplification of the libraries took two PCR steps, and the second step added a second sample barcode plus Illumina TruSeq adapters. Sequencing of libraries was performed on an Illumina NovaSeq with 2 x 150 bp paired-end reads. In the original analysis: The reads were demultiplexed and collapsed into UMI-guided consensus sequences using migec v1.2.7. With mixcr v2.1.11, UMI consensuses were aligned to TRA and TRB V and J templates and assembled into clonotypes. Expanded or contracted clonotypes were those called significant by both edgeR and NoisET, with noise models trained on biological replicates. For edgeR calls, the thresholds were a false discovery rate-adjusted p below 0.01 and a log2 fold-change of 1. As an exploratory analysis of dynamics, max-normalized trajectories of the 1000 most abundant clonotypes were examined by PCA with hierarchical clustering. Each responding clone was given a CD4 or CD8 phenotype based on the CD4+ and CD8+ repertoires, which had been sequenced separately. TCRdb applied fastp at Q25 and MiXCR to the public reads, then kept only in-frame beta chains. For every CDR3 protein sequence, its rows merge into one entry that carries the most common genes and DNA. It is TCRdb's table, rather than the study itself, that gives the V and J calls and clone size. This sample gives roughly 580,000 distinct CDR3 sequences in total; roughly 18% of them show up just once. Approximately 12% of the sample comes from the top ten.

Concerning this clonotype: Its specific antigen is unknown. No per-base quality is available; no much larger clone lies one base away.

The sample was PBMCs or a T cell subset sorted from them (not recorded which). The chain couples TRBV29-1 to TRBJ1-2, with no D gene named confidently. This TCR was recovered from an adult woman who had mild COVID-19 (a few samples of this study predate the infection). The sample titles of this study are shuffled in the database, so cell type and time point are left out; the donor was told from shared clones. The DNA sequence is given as TGCAGCGAATTAGACGAGCTCGGCTACACCTTC. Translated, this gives CSELDELGYTF.